The TCR beta chain under discussion was sequenced for a study of regulatory T cells in long-lasting Graves disease. As for the study in general: Antithyroid drug exposure in newly diagnosed Graves' patients had lasted under 3 months. General study results and limits: Results may be inaccurate due to the small sample size. Comparison showed that persistent patients shared more public clonotypes (about 3,000) than new patients (about 970).

The sample's time point: newly diagnosed GD, antithyroid drugs for less than 3 months. TCR sequences were obtained from RNA taken from PBMCs. In this sample, this clonotype turned up a few times. What it binds is not known. TCR beta libraries were built with iRepertoire HTBI primers and Arm-PCR of CDR3 regions. TCRdb called the multiplex PCR reads again in MiXCR, with one record for every CDR3 protein. The sample holds about 370,000 distinct CDR3 sequences, 15% to 19% seen once. The material sequenced was peripheral blood mononuclear cells (PBMCs), taken at new diagnosis, from a patient treated with antithyroid drugs. The TCR was taken from a female donor with Graves disease.

This CDR3 is CASSDLATGQGADFYGYTF. The DNA for the CDR3 is TGTGCCAGCAGCGATCTTGCCACAGGACAGGGGGCGGATTTTTATGGCTACACCTTC. The chain employs TRBV12-3 or TRBV12-4 and TRBJ1-2, with 11 bases identical to TRBD1. There are 19 residues in the CDR3. J was trimmed by 5 bases and V by 6 bases; bases with no gene match: 20.